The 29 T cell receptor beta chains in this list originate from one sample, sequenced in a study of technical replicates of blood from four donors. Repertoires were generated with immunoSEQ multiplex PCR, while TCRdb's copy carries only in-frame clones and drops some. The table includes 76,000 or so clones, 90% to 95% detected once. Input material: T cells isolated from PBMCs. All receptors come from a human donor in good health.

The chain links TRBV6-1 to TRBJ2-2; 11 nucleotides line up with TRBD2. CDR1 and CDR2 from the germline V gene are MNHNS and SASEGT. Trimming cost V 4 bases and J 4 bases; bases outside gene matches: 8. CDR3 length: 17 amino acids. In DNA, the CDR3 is TGTGCCAGCAGTGCAATAGCGGGAGGGCCGAGCACCGGGGAGCTGTTTTTT. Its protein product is CASSAIAGGPSTGELFF.

CDR3 sequence reads: CASSPQKITSVWTGELFF. The CDR3 DNA reads TGTGCCAGCTCACCACAGAAGATAACTAGCGTATGGACCGGGGAGCTGTTTTTT. This sequence joins TRBV18 and TRBJ2-2, with 7 bases identical to TRBD2. The CDR3 contains 18 residues. J was trimmed by 5 bases and V by 1 base; bases with no gene match: 13. Per the germline V gene, CDR1 is KGHSH and CDR2 is LQKENI.

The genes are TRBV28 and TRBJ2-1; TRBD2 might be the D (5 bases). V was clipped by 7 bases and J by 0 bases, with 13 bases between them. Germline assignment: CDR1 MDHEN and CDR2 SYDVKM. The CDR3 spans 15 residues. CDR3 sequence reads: CASITPLASYNEQFF. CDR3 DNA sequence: TGTGCCAGCATTACCCCCCTAGCCTCCTACAATGAGCAGTTCTTC.

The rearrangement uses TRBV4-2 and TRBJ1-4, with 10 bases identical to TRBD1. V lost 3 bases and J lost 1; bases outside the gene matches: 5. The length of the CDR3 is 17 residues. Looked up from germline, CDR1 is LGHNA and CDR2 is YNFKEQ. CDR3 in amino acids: CASSHLGQGETNEKLFF. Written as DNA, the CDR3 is TGTGCCAGCAGCCACCTCGGACAGGGGGAAACTAATGAAAAACTGTTTTTT.

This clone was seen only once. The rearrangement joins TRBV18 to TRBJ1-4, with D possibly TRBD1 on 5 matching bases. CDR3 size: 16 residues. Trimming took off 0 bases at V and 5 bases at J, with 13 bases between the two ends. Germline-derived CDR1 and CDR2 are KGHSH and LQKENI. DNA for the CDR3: TGTGCCAGCTCACCACCGTCAGGGCCTACGAATGAAAAACTGTTTTTT. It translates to CASSPPSGPTNEKLFF.

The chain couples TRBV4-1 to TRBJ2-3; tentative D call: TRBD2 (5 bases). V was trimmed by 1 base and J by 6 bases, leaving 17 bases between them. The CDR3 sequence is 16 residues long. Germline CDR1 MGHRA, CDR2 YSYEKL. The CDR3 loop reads CASSQVSVPSGDTQYF. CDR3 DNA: TGCGCCAGCAGCCAAGTCTCGGTCCCCTCGGGGGATACGCAGTATTTT.

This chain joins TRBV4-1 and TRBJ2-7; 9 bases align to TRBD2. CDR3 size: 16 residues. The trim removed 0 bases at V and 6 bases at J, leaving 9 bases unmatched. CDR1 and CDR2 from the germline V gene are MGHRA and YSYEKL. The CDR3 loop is CASSQEHNGLASEQYF. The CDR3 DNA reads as TGCGCCAGCAGCCAAGAACACAACGGACTAGCGTCCGAGCAGTACTTC.

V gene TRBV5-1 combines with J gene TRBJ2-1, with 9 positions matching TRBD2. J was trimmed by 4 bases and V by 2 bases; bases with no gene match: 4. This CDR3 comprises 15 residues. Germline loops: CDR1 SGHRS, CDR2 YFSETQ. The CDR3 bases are TGCGCCAGCAGCTTTGGACTAGCGACTTACAATGAGCAGTTCTTC. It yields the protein CASSFGLATYNEQFF.

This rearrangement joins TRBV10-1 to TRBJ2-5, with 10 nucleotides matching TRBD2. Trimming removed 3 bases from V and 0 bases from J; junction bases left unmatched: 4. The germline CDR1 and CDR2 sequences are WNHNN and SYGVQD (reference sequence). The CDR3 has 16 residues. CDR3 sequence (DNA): TGCGCCAGCAGTGACTGGACTAGCGGTAACCAAGAGACCCAGTACTTC. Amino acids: CASSDWTSGNQETQYF.

CDR3 residues: CASSPGVYEQYF. CDR3 coding DNA: TGCGCCAGCAGCCCAGGGGTCTACGAGCAGTACTTC. The genes are TRBV5-1 and TRBJ2-7; D is perhaps TRBD1 (6 bases). With 4 bases removed from V and 3 bases from J, the gap between germline ends came to 8 bases. The CDR3 loop spans 12 amino acids. In germline, CDR1 is SGHRS, CDR2 YFSETQ.

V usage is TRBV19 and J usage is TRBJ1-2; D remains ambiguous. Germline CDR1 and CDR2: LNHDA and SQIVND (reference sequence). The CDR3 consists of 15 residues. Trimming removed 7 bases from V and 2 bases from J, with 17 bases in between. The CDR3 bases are TGTGCCAGTAAACCGCGGGAGGCGATAAACTATGGCTACACCTTC. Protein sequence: CASKPREAINYGYTF.

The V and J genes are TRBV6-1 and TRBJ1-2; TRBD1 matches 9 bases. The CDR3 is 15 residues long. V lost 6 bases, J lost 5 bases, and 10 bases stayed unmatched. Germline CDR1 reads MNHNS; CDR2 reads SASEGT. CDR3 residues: CASRRPGQGGYGYTF. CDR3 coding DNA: TGTGCCAGCAGAAGACCGGGACAGGGAGGATATGGCTACACCTTC.

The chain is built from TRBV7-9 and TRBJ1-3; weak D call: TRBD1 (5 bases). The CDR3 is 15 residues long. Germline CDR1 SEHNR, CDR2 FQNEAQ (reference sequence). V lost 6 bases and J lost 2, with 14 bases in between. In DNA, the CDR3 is TGTGCCAGCAGGGCTTCAGGGTACCCTGGAAACACCATATATTTT. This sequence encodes CASRASGYPGNTIYF.

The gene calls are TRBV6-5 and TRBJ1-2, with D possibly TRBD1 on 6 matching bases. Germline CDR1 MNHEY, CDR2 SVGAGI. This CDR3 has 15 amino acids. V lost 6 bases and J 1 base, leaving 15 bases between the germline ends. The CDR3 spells CASSETGLGNYGYTF. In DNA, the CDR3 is TGTGCCAGCAGCGAAACAGGGTTGGGTAACTATGGCTACACCTTC.

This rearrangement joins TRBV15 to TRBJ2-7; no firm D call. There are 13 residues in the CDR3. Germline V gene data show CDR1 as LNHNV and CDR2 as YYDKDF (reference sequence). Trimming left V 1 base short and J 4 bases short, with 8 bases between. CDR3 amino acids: CATSRGAEYEQYF. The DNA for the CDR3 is TGTGCCACCAGCAGAGGGGCCGAGTACGAGCAGTACTTC.

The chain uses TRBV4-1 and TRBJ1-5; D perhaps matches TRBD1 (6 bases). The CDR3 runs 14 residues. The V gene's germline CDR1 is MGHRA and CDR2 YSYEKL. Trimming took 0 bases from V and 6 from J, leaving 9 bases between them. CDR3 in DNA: TGCGCCAGCAGCCAAGAACAGGGCGTTCAGCCCCAGCATTTT. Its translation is CASSQEQGVQPQHF.

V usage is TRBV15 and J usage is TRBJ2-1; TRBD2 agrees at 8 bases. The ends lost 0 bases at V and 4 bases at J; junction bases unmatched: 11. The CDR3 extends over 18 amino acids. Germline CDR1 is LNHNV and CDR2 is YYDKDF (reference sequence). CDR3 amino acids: CATSRDTLGTSGYNEQFF. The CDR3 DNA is TGTGCCACCAGCAGAGATACCTTAGGAACTAGCGGATACAATGAGCAGTTCTTC.

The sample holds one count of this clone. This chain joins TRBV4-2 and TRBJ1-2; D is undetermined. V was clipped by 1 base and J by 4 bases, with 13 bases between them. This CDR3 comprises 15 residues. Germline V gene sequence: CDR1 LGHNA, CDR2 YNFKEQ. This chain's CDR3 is CASSQVSGGPYGYTF. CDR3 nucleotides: TGTGCCAGCAGCCAAGTGAGTGGCGGGCCCTATGGCTACACCTTC.

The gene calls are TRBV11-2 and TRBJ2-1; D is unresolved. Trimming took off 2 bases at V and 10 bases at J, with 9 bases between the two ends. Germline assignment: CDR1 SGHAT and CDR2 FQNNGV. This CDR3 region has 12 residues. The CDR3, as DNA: TGTGCCAGCAGCTTAATGATAGCCGAGCAGTTCTTC. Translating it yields CASSLMIAEQFF.

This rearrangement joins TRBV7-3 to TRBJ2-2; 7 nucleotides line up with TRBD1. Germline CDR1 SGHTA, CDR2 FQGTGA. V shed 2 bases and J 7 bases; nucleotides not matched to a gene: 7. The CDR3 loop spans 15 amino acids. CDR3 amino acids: CASSLPGGSVGELFF. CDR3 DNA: TGTGCCAGCAGCTTACCAGGGGGTTCGGTCGGGGAGCTGTTTTTT. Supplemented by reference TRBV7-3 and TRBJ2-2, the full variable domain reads GAGVSQTPSNKVTEKGKYVELRCDPISGHTALYWYRQSLGQGPEFLIYFQGTGAADDSGLPNDRFFAVRPEGSVSTLKIQRTERGDSAVYLCASSLPGGSVGELFFGEGSRLTVL.

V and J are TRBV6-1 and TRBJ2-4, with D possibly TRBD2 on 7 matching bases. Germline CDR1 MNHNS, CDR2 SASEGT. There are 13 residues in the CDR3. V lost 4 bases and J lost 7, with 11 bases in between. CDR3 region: CASSGGGANIQYF. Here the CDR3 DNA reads TGTGCCAGCAGTGGCGGGGGCGCGAACATTCAGTACTTC.

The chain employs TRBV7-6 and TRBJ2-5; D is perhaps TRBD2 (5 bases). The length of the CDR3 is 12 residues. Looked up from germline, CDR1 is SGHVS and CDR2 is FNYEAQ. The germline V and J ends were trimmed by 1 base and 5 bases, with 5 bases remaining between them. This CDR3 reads CASSLGRETQYF. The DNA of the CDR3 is TGTGCCAGCAGCTTAGGGAGGGAGACCCAGTACTTC.

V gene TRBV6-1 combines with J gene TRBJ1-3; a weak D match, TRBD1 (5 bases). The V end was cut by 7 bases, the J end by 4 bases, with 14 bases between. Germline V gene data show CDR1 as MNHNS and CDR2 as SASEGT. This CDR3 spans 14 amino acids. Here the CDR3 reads CASTQQAAGNTIYF. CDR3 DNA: TGTGCCAGCACCCAACAGGCTGCCGGAAACACCATATATTTT.

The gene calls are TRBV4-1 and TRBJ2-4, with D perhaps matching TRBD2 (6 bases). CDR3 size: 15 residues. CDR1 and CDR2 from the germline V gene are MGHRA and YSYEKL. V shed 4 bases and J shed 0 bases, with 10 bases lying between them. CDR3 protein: CASSPRELAKNIQYF. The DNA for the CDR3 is TGCGCCAGCAGCCCCCGGGAGCTAGCCAAAAACATTCAGTACTTC.

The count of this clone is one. CDR3 nucleotides: TGTGCCAGCTCACCTACGGCGGTGGAGGAGACAGATACGCAGTATTTT. Protein sequence: CASSPTAVEETDTQYF. The chain recombines TRBV18 with TRBJ2-3, with D perhaps matching TRBD2 (5 bases). Deletions cut 3 bases from V and 3 bases from J, with 16 bases between. Germline V gene data show CDR1 as KGHSH and CDR2 as LQKENI. The CDR3 is 16 residues long.

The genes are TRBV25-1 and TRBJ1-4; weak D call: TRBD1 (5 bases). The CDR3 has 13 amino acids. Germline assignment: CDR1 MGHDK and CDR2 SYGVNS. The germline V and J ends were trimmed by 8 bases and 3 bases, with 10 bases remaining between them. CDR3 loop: CASSRQPNEKLFF. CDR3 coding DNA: TGTGCCAGCTCAAGACAGCCTAATGAAAAACTGTTTTTT.

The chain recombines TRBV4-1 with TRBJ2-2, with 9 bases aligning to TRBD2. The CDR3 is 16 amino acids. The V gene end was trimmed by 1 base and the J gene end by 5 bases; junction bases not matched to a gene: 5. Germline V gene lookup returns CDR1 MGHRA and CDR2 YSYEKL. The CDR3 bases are TGCGCCAGCAGCCAAGGGCTAGCGGGACTAACCGGGGAGCTGTTTTTT. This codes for CASSQGLAGLTGELFF.

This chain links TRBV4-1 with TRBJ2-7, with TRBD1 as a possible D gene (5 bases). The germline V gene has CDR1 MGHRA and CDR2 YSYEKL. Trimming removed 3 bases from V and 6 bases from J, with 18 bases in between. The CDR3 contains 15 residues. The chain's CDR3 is CASSHPVSQGFEQYF. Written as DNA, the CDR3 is TGCGCCAGCAGCCACCCAGTATCCCAGGGATTCGAGCAGTACTTC.

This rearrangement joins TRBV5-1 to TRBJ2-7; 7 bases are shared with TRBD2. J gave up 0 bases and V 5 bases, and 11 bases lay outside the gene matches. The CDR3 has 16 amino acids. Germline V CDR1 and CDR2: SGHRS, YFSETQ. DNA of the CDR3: TGCGCCAGCAGATACACTCCTCGGACTAGCTCCTACGAGCAGTACTTC. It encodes CASRYTPRTSSYEQYF.